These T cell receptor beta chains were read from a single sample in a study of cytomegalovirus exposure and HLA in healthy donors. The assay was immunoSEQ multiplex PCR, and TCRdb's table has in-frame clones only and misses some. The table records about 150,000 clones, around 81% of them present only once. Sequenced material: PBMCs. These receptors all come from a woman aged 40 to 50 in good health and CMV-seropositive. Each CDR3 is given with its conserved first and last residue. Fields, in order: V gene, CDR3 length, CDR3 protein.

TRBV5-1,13,CASSLRVQETQYF
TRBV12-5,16,CASGLRVGGAENEQFF
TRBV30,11,CAWSGLNRAFF
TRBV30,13,CAWGKTTNTEAFF
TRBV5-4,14,CASTGGGSSHEQYF
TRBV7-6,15,CASSLSVILQETQYF
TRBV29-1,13,CSVAVRGANEQYF
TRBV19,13,CASSTLIRGELFF
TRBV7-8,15,CASSSGLAGADTQYF
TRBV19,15,CASSIAGSGQETQYF
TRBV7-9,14,CASSSLAGVAEQFF
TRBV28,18,CASTQGGTGRFSNQPQHF
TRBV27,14,CASRRATGTGELFF
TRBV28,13,CASSSDKSYGYTF
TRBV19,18,CASNGLAGGRGQKNEQFF
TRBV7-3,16,CASSLMGGAQRDEQFF
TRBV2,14,CASSEDRGNQPQHF
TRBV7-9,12,CSSSAGLQVAFF
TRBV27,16,CASRPIGGSTYNEQFF
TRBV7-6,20,CASSLGPGLAGGSSTDTQYF
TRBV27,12,CASSYFGDEQYF
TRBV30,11,CACSLISEQFF
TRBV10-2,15,CASRQGRMLNTEAFF
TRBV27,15,CASSLGTGRHNEQFF
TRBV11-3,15,CASSLEREASYEQYF
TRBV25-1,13,CASSLNLADTQYF
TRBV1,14,CTSSQVRGHYEQYF
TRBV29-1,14,CSVRTGASTDTQYF
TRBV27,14,CASKRAGVFDEQFF
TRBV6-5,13,CASSSWTGHGYTF
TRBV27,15,CASTPGGGGYTEAFF
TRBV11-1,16,CASSLMSVATTDTQYF
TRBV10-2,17,CASSLIGSGSSSDTQYF
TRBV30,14,CACLTSRFTDTQYF
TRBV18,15,CASSPEAGAQETQYF
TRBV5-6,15,CASSFSGLISYEQYF
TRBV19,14,CASAPQGEAYEQYF
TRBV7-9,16,CASSTTGGWVNTEAFF
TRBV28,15,CASSLTGTAPEKLFF
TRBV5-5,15,CASSLGVRSSYEQYF
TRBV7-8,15,CASSYMTSNGYEQYF
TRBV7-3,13,CASSRGGGSEQYF
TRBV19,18,CASRSVGPRQGFVGELFF
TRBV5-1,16,CASSLLAGGSYNEQFF
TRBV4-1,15,CASTLLADTYNEQFF
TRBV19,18,CASRAGGTRGYSNQPQHF
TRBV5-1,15,CASSLDGTGQETQYF
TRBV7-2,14,CASSRLGGNQPQHF
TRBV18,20,CASSPVPRESVAKNTGELFF
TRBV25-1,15,CASTKEGRRTGELFF
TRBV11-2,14,CASSTRTGTYEQYF
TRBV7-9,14,CASSLTGGNQPQHF
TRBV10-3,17,CAISEQWGPTRDQPQHF
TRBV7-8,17,CASSSPGLAGSKYEQYF